This TCR beta chain was observed in a study of T cell responses to AZD1222 COVID-19 vaccine. Study results and limitations: Reportedly, nearly half of unique spike TCRs recognized epitopes outside B.1.351/B.1.1.7 mutations. Vaccine-associated CD4 TCRs ranged over spike, dominating at 160-218 and 743-854.

The data were produced by immunoSEQ multiplex PCR, yet TCRdb's version contains in-frame clones alone and is incomplete. The table shows about 120,000 clones, with less than 90% occurring only once. Worth noting for this clone: Its antigen is not known.

The CDR3 has 14 amino acids. The V gene end was trimmed by 6 bases and the J gene end by 5 bases; junction bases not matched to a gene: 2. Germline loops: CDR1 LGHDT, CDR2 YNNKEL (reference sequence). The TCR comes from an adult in good health. This chain uses TRBV3-1 (or the pseudogene TRBV3-2) with TRBJ2-3; 13 bases fit TRBD2. This specimen consisted of peripheral blood, obtained on day 0 of AZD1222 vaccination. CDR3 coding DNA: TGTGCCAGCAGTGGGACTAGCGGGGAAGATACGCAGTATTTT. Protein product: CASSGTSGEDTQYF.